This T cell receptor beta chain was documented in a study of cytomegalovirus exposure and HLA in healthy donors. The wider study: Within the Caucasian-associated ancestry cluster were approximately 77% of the roughly 400 genotyped donors. Whole-study results and caveats: Later analysis showed most CMV-associated TCR beta chains appearing HLA-restricted. Some V segments could not be told apart, so they were left out, TRBV6-2 and TRBV6-3 among them. Per a prior analysis, the majority of TCR beta V segments were productive roughly 90% or roughly 30% of the time.

On this clone: Its antigen is currently unknown. This sample also contains other DNA sequences that code for the same CDR3.

CDR1 and CDR2 (germline): MNHEY, SVGAGI. V shed 0 bases and J 3 bases; nucleotides not matched to a gene: 5. The CDR3 has 16 residues. In the PCR, 60 Vbeta and 13 Jbeta primers were used. The repertoire was sequenced with immunoSEQ multiplex PCR; TCRdb's copy has only in-frame clones and lacks some. The data show over 100,000 clones, 76% seen once. This clonotype was obtained from a woman aged 50 to 65 in good health and CMV-seropositive. Sequencing input: PBMCs. The chain recombines TRBV6-5 with TRBJ1-5, with 7 bases identical to TRBD1. CDR3 protein: CASSYSWTGLNQPQHF. CDR3 sequence (DNA): TGTGCCAGCAGTTACTCTTGGACAGGACTCAATCAGCCCCAGCATTTT.